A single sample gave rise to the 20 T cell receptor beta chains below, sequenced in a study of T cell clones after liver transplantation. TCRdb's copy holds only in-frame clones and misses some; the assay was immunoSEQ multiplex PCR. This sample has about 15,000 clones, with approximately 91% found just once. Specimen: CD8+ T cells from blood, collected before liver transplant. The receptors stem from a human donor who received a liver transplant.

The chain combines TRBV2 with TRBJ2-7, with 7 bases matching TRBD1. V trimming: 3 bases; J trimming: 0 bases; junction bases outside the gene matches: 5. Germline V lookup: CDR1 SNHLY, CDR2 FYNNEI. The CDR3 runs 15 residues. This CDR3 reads CASSDWGQISYEQYF. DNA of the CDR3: TGTGCCAGCAGTGATTGGGGACAGATCTCCTACGAGCAGTACTTC.

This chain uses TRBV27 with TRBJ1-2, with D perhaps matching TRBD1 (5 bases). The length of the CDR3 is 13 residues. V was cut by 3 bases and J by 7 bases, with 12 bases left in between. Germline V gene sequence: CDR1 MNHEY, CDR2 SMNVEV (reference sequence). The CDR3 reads CASSFGGSSGYTF. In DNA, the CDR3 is TGTGCCAGCAGTTTCGGGGGTAGTAGTGGCTACACCTTC.

CDR3 DNA: TGTGCCAGCGGATGGTTTGGCGGGGAGCTGTTTTTT. It codes for CASGWFGGELFF. The chain combines TRBV27 with TRBJ2-2; D call uncertain. CDR1 MNHEY and CDR2 SMNVEV come from the germline V gene (reference sequence). The ends were cut back, 8 bases at V and 7 bases at J, with 11 bases in the middle. The CDR3 spans 12 residues.

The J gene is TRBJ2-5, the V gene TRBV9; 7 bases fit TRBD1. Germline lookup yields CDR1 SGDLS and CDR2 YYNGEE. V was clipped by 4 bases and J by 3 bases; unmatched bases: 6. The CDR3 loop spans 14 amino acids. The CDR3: CASSPPQGEETQYF. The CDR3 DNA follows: TGTGCCAGCAGCCCTCCCCAGGGGGAAGAGACCCAGTACTTC.

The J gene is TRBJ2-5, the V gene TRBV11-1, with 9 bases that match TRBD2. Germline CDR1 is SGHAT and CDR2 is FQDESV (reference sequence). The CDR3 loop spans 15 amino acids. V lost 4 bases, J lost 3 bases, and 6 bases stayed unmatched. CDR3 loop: CASSWGLAMEETQYF. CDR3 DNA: TGTGCCAGCAGCTGGGGACTAGCAATGGAAGAGACCCAGTACTTC.

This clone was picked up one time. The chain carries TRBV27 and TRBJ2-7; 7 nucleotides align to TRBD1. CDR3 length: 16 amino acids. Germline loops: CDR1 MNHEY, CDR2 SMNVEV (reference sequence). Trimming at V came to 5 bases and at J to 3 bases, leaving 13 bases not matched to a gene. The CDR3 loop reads CASSPRQGRVGYEQYF. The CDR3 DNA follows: TGTGCCAGCAGTCCTAGACAGGGCCGTGTCGGCTACGAGCAGTACTTC.

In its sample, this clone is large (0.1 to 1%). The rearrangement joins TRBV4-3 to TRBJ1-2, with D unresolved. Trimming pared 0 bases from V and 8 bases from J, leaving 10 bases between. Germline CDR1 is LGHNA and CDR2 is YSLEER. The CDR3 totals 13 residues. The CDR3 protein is CASSQDYTRGYTF. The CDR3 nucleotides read TGCGCCAGCAGCCAAGATTATACTAGGGGCTACACCTTC.

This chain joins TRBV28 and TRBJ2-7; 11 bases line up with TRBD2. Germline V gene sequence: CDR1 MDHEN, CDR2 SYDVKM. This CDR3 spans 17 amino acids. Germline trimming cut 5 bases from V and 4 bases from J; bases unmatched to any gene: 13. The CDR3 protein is CASSQIPSGRNPYEQYF. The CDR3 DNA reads TGTGCCAGCAGTCAAATACCTAGCGGGAGGAACCCATACGAGCAGTACTTC.

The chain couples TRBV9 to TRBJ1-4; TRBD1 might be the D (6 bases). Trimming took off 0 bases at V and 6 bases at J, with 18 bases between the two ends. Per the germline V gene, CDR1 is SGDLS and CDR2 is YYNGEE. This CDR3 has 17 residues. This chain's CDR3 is CASSVEGGLPGDEKLFF. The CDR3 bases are TGTGCCAGCAGCGTAGAAGGGGGGCTGCCCGGGGATGAAAAACTGTTTTTT.

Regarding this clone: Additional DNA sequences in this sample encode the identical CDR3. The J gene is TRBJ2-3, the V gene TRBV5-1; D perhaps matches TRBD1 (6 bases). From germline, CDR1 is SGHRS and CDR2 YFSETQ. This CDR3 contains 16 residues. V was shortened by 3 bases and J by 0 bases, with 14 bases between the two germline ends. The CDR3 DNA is TGCGCCAGCAGCTCAGGGACACCAGCTAGCACAGATACGCAGTATTTT. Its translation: CASSSGTPASTDTQYF.

In DNA form, the CDR3 reads TGTGCCAGTAGTATAGATTCCACTAGGGGTATCACTGAAGCTTTCTTT. Translation gives CASSIDSTRGITEAFF. The genes are TRBV19 and TRBJ1-1, with a weak D call TRBD1 (5 bases). Germline V gene data show CDR1 as LNHDA and CDR2 as SQIVND (reference sequence). The CDR3 contains 16 residues. Between the trimmed V and J ends, which lost 0 bases and 4 bases, there was a span of 15 bases.

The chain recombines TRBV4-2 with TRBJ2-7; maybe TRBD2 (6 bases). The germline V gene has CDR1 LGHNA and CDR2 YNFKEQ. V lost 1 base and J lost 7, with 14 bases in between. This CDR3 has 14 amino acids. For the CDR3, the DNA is TGTGCCAGCAGCCAAGTTTATGGGGCGGGAGAGCAGTACTTC. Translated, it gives CASSQVYGAGEQYF.

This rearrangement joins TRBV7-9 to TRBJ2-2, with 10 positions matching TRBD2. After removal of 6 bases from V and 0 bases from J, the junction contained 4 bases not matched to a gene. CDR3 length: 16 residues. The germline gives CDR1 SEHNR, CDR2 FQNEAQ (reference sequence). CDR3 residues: CASRVLAGANTGELFF. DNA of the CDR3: TGTGCCAGCAGGGTCCTAGCGGGAGCGAACACCGGGGAGCTGTTTTTT.

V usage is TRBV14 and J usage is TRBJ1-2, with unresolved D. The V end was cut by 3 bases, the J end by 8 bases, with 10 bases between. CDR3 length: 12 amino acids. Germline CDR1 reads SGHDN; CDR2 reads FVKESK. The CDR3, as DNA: TGTGCCAGCAGCCAGCAGGAAGTAGGCTACACCTTC. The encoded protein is CASSQQEVGYTF.

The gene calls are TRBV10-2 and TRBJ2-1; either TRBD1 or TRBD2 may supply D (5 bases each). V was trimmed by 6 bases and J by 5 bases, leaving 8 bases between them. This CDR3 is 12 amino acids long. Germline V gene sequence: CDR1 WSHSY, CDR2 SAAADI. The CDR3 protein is CASRGRHNEQFF. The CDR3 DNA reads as TGCGCCAGCAGGGGACGTCACAATGAGCAGTTCTTC.

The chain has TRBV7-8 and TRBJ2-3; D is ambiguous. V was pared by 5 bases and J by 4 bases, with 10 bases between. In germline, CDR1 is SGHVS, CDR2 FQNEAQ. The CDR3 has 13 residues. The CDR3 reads CASSQYVADTQYF. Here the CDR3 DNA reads TGTGCCAGCAGCCAATACGTCGCAGATACGCAGTATTTT. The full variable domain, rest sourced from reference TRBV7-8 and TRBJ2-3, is GAGVSQSPRYKVAKRGQDVALRCDPISGHVSLFWYQQALGQGPEFLTYFQNEAQLDKSGLPSDRFFAERPEGSVSTLKIQRTQQEDSAVYLCASSQYVADTQYFGPGTRLTVL.

The CDR3 DNA reads as TGTGCCACCAGCAGAGATAGGGGAAGGGGAGCTCTCACAGATACGCAGTATTTT. This codes for CATSRDRGRGALTDTQYF. The rearrangement uses TRBV15 and TRBJ2-3, with D tentatively TRBD1 or TRBD2 (5 bases each). Germline lookup yields CDR1 LNHNV and CDR2 YYDKDF (reference sequence). This CDR3 contains 18 residues. Trimming shortened V by 0 bases and J by 2 bases, and 18 bases separated the two germline ends.

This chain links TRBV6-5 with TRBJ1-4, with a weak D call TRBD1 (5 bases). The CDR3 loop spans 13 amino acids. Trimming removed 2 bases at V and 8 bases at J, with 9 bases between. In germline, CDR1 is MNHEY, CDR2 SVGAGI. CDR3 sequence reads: CASSYPGGEKLFF. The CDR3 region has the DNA TGTGCCAGCAGTTACCCCGGGGGAGAAAAACTGTTTTTT.

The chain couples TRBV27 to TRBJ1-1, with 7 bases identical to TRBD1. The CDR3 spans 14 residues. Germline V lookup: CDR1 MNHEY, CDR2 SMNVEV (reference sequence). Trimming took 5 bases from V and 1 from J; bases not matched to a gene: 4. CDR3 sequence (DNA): TGTGCCAGCAGTCGGGGGACAGCGAACACTGAAGCTTTCTTT. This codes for CASSRGTANTEAFF.

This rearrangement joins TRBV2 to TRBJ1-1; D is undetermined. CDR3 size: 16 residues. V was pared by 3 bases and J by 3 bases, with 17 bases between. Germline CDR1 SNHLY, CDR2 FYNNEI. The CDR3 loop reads CASSDWRVTSDTEAFF. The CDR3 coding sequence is TGTGCCAGCAGTGACTGGCGAGTCACATCGGACACTGAAGCTTTCTTT. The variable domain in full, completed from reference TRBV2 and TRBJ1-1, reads EPEVTQTPSHQVTQMGQEVILRCVPISNHLYFYWYRQILGQKVEFLVSFYNNEISEKSEIFDDQFSVERPDGSNFTLKIRSTKLEDSAMYFCASSDWRVTSDTEAFFGQGTRLTVV.